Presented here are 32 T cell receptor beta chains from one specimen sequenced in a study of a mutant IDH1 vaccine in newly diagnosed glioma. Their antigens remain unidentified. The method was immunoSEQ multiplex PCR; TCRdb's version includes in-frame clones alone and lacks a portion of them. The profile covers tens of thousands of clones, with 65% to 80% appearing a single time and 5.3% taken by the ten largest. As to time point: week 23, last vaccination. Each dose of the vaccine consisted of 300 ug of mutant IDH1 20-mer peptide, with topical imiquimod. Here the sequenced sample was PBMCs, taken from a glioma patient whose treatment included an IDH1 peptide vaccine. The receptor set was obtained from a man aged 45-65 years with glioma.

CDR3 coding DNA: TGTGCCAGCTCAGACAGGGGAAGTCAGCCCCAGCATTTT. Translation: CASSDRGSQPQHF. The chain couples TRBV27 to TRBJ1-5; TRBD1 matches at 8 bases. The CDR3 runs to 13 residues. The V segment lost 8 bases and the J segment 6 bases; nucleotides outside the gene matches: 6. Germline V gives CDR1 MNHEY, CDR2 SMNVEV (reference sequence).

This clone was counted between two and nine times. CDR3: CASSLTGTGLNTQYF. CDR3 nucleotides: TGTGCCAGCAGCTTAACCGGGACAGGGCTTAATACGCAGTATTTT. The V call is TRBV5-6, the J call TRBJ2-3; 9 bases line up with TRBD1. CDR1 and CDR2 from the germline V gene are SGHDT and YYEEEE. After removal of 2 bases from V and 7 bases from J, the junction contained 8 bases not matched to a gene. The CDR3 extends over 15 amino acids.

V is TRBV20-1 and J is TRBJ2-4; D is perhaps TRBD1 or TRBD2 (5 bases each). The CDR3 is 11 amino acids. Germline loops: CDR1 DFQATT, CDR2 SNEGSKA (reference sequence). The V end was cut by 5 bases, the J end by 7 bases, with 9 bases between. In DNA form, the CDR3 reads TGCAGTGCTCCCCGGGACAACATTCAGTACTTC. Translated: CSAPRDNIQYF.

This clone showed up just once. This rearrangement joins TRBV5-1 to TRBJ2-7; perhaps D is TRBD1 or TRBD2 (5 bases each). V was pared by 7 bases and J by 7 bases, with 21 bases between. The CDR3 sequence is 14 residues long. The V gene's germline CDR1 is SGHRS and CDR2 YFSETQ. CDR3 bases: TGCGCCAGCGGTGACACCGGGGCATACTCGGAGCAGTACTTC. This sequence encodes CASGDTGAYSEQYF.

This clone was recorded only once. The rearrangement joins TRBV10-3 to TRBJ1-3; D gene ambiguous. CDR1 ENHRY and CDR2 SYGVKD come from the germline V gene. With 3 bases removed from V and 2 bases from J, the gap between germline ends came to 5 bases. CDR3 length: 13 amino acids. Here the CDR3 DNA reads TGTGCCATCAGTGAAACGGCTGGAAACACCATATATTTT. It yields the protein CAISETAGNTIYF.

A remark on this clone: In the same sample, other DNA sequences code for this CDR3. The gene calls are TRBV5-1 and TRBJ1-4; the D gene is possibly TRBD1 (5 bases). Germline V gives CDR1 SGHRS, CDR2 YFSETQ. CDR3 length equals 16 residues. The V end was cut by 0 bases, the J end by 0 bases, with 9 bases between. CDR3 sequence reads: CASSLGQSATNEKLFF. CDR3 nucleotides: TGCGCCAGCAGCTTGGGACAGTCTGCAACTAATGAAAAACTGTTTTTT.

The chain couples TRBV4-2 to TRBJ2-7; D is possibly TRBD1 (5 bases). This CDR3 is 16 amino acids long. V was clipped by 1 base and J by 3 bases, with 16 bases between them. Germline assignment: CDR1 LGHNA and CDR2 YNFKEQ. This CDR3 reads CASSQGGRVMSYEQYF. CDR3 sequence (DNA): TGTGCCAGCAGCCAAGGGGGCAGGGTAATGAGCTACGAGCAGTACTTC.

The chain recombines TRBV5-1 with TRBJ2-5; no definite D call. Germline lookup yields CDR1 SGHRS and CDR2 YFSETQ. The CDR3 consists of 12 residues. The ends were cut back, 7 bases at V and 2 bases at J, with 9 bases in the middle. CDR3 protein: CASRPAQETQYF. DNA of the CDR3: TGCGCCAGCCGACCCGCACAAGAGACCCAGTACTTC.

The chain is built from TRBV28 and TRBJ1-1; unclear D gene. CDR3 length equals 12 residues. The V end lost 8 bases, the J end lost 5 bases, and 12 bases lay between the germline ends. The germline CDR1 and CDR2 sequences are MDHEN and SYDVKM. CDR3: CASLMIGTEAFF. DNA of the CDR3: TGTGCCAGCCTCATGATAGGGACTGAAGCTTTCTTT.

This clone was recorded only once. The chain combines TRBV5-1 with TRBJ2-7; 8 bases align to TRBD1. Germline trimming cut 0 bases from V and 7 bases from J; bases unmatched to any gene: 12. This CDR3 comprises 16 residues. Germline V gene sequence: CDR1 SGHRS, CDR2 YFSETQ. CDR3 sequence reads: CASSLDRRTGFQEQYF. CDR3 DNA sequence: TGCGCCAGCAGCTTGGACCGCCGGACAGGGTTTCAAGAGCAGTACTTC.

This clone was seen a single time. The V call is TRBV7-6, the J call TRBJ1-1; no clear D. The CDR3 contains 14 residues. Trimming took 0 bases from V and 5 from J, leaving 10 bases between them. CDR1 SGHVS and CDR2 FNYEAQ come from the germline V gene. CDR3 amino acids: CASSLAGGGTEAFF. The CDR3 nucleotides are TGTGCCAGCAGCTTAGCCGGAGGTGGGACTGAAGCTTTCTTT.

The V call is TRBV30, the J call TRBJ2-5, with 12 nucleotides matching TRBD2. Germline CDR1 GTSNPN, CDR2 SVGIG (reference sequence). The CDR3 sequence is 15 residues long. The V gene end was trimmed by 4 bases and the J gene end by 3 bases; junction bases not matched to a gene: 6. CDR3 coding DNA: TGTGCCTGGACACTAGCGGGGGGCCGCAAAGAGACCCAGTACTTC. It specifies CAWTLAGGRKETQYF.

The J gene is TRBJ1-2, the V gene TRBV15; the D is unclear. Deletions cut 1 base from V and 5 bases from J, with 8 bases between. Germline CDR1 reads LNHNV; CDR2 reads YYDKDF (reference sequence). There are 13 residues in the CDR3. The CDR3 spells CATSRAGKYGYTF. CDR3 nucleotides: TGTGCCACCAGCAGAGCCGGGAAATATGGCTACACCTTC.

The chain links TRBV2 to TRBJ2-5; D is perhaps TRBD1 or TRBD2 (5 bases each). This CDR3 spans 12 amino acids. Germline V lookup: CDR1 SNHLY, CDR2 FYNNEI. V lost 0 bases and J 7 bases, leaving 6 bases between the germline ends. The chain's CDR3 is CASSEAGTTQYF. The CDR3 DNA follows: TGTGCCAGCAGTGAAGCGGGGACGACCCAGTACTTC.

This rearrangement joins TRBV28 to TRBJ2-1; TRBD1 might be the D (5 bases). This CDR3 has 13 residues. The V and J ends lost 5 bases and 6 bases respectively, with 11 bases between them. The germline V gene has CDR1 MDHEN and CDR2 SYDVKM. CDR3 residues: CASSPAGRNEQFF. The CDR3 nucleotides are TGTGCCAGCAGTCCTGCAGGGCGCAATGAGCAGTTCTTC.

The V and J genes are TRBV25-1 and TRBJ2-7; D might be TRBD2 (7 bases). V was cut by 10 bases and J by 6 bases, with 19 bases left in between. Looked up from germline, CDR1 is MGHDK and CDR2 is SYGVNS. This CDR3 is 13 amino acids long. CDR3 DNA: TGTGCCACCGCCATGGGGGGGGCGGTCGAGCAGTACTTC. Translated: CATAMGGAVEQYF.

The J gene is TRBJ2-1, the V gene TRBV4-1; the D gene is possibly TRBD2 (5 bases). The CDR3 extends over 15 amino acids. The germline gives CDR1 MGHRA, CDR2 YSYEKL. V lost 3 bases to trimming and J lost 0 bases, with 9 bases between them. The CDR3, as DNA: TGCGCCAGCAGCCATAATGGAGGCTCCTACAATGAGCAGTTCTTC. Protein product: CASSHNGGSYNEQFF.

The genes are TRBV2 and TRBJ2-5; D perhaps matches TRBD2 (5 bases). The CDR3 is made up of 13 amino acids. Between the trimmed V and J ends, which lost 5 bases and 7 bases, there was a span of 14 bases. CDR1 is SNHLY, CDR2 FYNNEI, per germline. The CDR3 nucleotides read TGTGCCAGCAGTTCCTTGAGGGATGGGACCCAGTACTTC. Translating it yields CASSSLRDGTQYF.

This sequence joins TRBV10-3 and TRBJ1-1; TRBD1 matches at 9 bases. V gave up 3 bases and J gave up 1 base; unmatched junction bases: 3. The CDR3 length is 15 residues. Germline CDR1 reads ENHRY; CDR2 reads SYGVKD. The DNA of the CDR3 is TGTGCCATCAGTGACGGGGGACAGGGGAACACTGAAGCTTTCTTT. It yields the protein CAISDGGQGNTEAFF.

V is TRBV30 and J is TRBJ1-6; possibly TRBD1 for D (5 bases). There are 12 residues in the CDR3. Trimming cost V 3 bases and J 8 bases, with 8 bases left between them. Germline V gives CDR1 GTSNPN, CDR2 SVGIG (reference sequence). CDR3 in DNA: TGTGCCTGGAGACAGGTTGATTCACCCCTCCACTTT. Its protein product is CAWRQVDSPLHF.

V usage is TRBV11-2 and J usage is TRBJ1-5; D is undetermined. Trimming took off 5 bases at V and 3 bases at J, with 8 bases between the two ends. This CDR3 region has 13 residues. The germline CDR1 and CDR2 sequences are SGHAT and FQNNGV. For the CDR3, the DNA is TGTGCCAGCAGCCCCCAGGTCAATCAGCCCCAGCATTTT. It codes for CASSPQVNQPQHF.

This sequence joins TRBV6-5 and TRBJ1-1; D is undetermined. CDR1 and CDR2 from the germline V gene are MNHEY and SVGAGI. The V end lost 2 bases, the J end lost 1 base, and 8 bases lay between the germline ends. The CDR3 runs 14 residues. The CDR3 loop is CASSYRAGNTEAFF. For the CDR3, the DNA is TGTGCCAGCAGTTACCGGGCAGGGAACACTGAAGCTTTCTTT.

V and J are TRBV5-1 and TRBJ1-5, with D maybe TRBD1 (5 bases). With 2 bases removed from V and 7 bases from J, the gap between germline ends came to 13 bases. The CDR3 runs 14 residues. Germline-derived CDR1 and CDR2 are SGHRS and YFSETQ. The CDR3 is CASSFLGEGQPQHF. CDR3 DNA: TGCGCCAGCAGCTTTTTGGGGGAGGGGCAGCCCCAGCATTTT.

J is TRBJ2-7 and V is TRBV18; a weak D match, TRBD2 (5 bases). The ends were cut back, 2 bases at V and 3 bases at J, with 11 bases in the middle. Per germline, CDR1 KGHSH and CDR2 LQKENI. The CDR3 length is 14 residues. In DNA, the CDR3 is TGTGCCAGCTCACCAGGAAGCGGCCGCTACGAGCAGTACTTC. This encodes CASSPGSGRYEQYF.

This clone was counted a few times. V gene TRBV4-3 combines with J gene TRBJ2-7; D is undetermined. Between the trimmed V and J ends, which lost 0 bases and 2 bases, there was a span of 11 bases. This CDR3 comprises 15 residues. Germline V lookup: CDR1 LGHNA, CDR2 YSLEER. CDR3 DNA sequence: TGCGCCAGCAGCCAAGATGCAAGCCACACCTACGAGCAGTACTTC. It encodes CASSQDASHTYEQYF.

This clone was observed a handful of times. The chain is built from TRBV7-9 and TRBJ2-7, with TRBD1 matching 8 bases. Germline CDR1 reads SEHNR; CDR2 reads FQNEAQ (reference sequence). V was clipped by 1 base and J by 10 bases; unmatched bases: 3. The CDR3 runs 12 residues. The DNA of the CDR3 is TGTGCCAGCAGCTTAGTGGACAGGGAACAGTACTTC. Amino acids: CASSLVDREQYF.

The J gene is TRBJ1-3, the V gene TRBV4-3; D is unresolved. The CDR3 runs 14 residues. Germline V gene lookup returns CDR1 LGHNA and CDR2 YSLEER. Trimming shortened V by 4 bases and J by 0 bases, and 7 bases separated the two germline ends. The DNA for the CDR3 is TGCGCCAGCAGCCCCGGATTCTCTGGAAACACCATATATTTT. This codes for CASSPGFSGNTIYF.

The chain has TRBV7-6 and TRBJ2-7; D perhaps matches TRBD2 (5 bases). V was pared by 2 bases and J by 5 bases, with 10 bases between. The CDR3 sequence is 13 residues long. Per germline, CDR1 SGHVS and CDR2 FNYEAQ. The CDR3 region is CASSLTEGDEQYF. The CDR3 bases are TGTGCCAGCAGCTTAACCGAGGGAGACGAGCAGTACTTC.

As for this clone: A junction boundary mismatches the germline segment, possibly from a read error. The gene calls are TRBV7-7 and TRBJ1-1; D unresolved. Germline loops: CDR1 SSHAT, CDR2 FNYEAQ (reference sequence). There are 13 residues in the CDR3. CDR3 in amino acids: CASSLNGNTEAFF. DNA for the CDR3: TGTGCTAGCAGCTTAAACGGTAACACTGAAGCTTTCTTT.

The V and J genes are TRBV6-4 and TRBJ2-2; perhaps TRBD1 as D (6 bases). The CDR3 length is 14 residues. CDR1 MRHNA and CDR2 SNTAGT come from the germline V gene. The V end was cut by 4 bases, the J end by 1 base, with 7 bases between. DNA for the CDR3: TGTGCCAGCAGTGGACAGGAGAACACCGGGGAGCTGTTTTTT. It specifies CASSGQENTGELFF.

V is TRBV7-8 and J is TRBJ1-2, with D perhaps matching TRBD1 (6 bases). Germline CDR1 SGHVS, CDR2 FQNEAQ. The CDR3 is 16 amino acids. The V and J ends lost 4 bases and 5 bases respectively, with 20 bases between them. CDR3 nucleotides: TGTGCCAGCAGCTCATTGGGGTTGGACAGCCGGTATGGCTACACCTTC. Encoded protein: CASSSLGLDSRYGYTF.

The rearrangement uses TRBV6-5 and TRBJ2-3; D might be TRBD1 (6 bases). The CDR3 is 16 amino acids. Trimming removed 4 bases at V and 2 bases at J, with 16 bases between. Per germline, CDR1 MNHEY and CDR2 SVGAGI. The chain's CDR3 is CASSWDTRGYTDTQYF. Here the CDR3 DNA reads TGTGCCAGCAGTTGGGACACAAGGGGTTACACAGATACGCAGTATTTT.